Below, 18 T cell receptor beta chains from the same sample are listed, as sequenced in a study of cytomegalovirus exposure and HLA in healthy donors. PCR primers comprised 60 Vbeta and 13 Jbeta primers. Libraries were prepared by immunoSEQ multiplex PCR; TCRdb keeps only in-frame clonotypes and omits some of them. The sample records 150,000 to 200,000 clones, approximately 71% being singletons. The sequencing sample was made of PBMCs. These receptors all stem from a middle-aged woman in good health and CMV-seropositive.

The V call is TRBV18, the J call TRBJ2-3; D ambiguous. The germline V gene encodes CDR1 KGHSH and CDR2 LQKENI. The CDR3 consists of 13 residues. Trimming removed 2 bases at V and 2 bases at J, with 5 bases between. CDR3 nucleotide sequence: TGTGCCAGCTCACCAATCTCCACAGATACGCAGTATTTT. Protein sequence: CASSPISTDTQYF.

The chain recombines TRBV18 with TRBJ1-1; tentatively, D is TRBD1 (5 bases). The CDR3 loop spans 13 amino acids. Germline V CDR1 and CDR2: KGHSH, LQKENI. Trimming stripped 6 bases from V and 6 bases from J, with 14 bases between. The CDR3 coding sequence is TGTGCCAGCTCTCCCCAGGGTGGGGCTGAAGCTTTCTTT. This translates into CASSPQGGAEAFF.

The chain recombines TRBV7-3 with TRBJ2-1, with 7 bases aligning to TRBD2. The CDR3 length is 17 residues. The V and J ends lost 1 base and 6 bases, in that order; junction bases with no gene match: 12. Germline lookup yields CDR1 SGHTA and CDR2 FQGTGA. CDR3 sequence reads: CASSLSPGASGRNEQFF. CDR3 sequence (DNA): TGTGCCAGCAGCTTAAGCCCCGGGGCTAGCGGCCGCAATGAGCAGTTCTTC.

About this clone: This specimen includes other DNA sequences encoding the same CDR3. In DNA form, the CDR3 reads TGCAGTGCTAGCAAATCATACGAGCAGTACTTC. Translating it yields CSASKSYEQYF. The chain couples TRBV20-1 to TRBJ2-7; D remains ambiguous. V lost 3 bases and J lost 4, with 7 bases in between. The CDR3 contains 11 residues. Germline assignment: CDR1 DFQATT and CDR2 SNEGSKA (reference sequence).

CDR3 DNA sequence: TGTGCCAGCAGTTTCTCCCCCCAGTATTTT. Translation: CASSFSPQYF. The V call is TRBV27, the J call TRBJ2-3, with no clear D. Trimming cost V 3 bases and J 12 bases, with 7 bases left between them. Germline loops: CDR1 MNHEY, CDR2 SMNVEV (reference sequence). The CDR3 length is 10 residues.

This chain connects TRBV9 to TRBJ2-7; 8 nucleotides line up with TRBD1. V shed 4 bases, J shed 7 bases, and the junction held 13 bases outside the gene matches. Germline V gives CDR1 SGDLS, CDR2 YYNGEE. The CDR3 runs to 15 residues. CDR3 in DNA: TGTGCCAGCAGCCCAGGGGGGACAGGCTCTGGGGAGCAGTACTTC. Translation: CASSPGGTGSGEQYF.

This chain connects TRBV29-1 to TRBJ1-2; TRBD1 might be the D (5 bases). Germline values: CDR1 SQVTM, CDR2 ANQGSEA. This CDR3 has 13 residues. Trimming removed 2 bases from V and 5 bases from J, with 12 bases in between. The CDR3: CSVEQGVSYGYTF. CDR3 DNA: TGCAGCGTTGAACAGGGCGTTAGTTATGGCTACACCTTC. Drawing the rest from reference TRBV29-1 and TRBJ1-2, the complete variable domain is SAVISQKPSRDICQRGTSLTIQCQVDSQVTMMFWYRQQPGQSLTLIATANQGSEATYESGFVIDKFPISRPNLTFSTLTVSNMSPEDSSIYLCSVEQGVSYGYTFGSGTRLTVV.

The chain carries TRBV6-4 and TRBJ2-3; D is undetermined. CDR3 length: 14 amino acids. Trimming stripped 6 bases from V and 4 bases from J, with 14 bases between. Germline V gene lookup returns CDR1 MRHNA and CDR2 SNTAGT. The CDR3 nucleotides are TGTGCCAGCAGCCGGAGTGTACAAGCAGATACGCAGTATTTT. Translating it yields CASSRSVQADTQYF.

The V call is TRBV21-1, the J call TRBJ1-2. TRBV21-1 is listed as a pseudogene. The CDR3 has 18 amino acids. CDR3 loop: CASSKRDAGGMVAYGYTF. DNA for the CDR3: TGTGCCAGCAGCAAAAGGGATGCAGGCGGGATGGTGGCGTATGGCTACACCTTC.

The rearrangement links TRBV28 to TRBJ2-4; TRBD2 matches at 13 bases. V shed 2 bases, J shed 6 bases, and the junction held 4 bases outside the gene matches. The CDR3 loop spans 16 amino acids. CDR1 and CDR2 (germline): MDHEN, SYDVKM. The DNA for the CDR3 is TGTGCCAGCAGTTTACCCCGGACTAGCGGGAGAAACATTCAGTACTTC. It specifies CASSLPRTSGRNIQYF.

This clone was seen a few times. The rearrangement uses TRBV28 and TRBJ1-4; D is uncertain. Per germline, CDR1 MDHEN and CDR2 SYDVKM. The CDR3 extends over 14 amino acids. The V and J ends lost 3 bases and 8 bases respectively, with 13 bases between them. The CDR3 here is CASSLFGFREKLFF. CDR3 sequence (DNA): TGTGCCAGCAGTTTGTTCGGGTTTCGGGAAAAACTGTTTTTT.

The CDR3 sequence: CASSARGTDTDTQYF. The DNA of the CDR3 is TGTGCCAGCAGCGCGAGGGGGACAGACACAGATACGCAGTATTTT. The chain employs TRBV9 and TRBJ2-3, with 7 bases fitting TRBD1. J gave up 2 bases and V 3 bases, and 6 bases lay outside the gene matches. CDR1 is SGDLS and CDR2 is YYNGEE in the germline V gene. CDR3 length: 15 residues.

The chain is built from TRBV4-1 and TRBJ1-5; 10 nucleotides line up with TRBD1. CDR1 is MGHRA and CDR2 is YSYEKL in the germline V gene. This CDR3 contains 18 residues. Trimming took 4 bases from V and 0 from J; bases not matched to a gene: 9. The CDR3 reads CASSPGQGISNSNQPQHF. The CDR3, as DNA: TGCGCCAGCAGCCCGGGACAGGGGATATCAAATAGCAATCAGCCCCAGCATTTT.

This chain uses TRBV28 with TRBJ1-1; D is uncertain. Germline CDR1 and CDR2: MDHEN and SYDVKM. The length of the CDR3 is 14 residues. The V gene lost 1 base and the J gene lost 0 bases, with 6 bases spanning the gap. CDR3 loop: CASSLSQMNTEAFF. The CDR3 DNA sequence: TGTGCCAGCAGTTTATCACAAATGAACACTGAAGCTTTCTTT.

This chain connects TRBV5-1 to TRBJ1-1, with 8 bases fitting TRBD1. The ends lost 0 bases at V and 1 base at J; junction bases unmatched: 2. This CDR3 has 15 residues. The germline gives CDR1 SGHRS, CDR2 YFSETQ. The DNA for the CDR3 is TGCGCCAGCAGCTTGGCCGGGACAGGGAACACTGAAGCTTTCTTT. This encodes CASSLAGTGNTEAFF.

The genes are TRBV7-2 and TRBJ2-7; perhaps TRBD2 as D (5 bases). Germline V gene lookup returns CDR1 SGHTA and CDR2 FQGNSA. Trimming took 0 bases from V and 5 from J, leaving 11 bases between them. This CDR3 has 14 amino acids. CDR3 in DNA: TGTGCCAGCAGCTTAGCGGGAGAGGGCCACGAGCAGTACTTC. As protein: CASSLAGEGHEQYF.

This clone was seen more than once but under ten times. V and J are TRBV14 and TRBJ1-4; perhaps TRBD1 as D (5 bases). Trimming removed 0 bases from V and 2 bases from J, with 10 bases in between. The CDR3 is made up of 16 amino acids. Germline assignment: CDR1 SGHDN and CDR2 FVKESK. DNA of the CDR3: TGTGCCAGCAGCCAAGAATTGGCAGGGACTAATGAAAAACTGTTTTTT. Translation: CASSQELAGTNEKLFF.

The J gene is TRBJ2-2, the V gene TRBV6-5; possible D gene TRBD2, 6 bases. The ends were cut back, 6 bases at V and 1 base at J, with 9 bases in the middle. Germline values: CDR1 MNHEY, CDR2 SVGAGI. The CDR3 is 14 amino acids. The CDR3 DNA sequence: TGTGCCAGCAGGGGACTCTGGAACACCGGGGAGCTGTTTTTT. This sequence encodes CASRGLWNTGELFF.